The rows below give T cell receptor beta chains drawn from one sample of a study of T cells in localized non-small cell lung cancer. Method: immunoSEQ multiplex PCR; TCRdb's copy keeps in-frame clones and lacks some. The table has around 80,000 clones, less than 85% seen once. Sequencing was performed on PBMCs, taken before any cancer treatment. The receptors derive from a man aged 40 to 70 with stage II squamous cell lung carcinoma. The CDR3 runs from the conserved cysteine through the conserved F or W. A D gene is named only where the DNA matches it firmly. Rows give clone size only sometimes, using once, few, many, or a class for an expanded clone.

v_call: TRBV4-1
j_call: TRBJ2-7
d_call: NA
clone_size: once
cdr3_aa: CASSQGVGNEQYF
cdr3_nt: TGCGCCAGCAGCCAAGGGGTTGGGAACGAGCAGTACTTC

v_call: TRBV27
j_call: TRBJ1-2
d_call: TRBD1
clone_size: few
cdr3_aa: CASSFRAGGSYGYTF
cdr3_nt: TGTGCCAGCAGTTTTCGGGCAGGGGGCTCCTATGGCTACACCTTC

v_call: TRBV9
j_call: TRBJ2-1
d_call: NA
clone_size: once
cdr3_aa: CASSVSTGTHNEQFF
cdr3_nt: TGTGCCAGCAGCGTCTCGACAGGTACCCACAATGAGCAGTTCTTC

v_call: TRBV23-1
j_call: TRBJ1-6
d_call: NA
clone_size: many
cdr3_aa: CASSQYCGNSPLHF
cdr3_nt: TGCGCCAGCAGTCAATATTGCGGGAATTCACCCCTCCACTTT

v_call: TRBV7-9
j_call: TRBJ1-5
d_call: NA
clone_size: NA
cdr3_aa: CASSRAFDGNQPQHF
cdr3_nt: TGTGCCAGCAGCCGAGCTTTTGACGGCAATCAGCCCCAGCATTTT

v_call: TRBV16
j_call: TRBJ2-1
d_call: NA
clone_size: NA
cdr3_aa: CASSQEVASEQFF
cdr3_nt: TGTGCCAGCAGCCAAGAAGTTGCATCTGAGCAGTTCTTC

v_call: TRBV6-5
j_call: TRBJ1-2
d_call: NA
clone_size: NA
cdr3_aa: CASSSPRTYGYTF
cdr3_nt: TGTGCCAGCAGTTCCCCCAGGACGTATGGCTACACCTTC

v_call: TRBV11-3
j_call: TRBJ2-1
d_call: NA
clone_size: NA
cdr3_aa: CASSRMEATEQFF
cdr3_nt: TGTGCCAGCAGCCGCATGGAAGCGACTGAGCAGTTCTTC

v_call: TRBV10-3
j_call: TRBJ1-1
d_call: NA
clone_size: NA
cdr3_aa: CATTDSMNTEAFF
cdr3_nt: TGTGCCACTACTGACAGCATGAACACTGAAGCTTTCTTT

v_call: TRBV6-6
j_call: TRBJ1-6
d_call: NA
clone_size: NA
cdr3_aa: CASTPHHNSPLHF
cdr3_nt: TGTGCCAGCACCCCCCATCATAATTCACCCCTCCACTTT

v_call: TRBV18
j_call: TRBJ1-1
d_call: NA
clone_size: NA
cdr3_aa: CASSPAAGNTEAFF
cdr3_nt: TGTGCCAGCTCACCAGCCGCTGGGAACACTGAAGCTTTCTTT

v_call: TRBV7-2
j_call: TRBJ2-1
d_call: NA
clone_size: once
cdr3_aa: CASSPFDNEQFF
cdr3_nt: TGTGCCAGCAGCCCCTTTGATAATGAGCAGTTCTTC

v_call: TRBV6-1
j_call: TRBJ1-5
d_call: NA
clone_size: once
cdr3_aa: CASSDDSRKPQHF
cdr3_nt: TGTGCCAGCAGTGACGACAGTCGAAAGCCCCAGCATTTT

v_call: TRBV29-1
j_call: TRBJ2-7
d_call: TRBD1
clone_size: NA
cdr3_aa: CSVGRGTEQYF
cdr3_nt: TGCAGCGTTGGCAGGGGGACCGAGCAGTACTTC

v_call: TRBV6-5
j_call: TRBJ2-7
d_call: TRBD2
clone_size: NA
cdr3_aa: CASSSSGRMNEQYF
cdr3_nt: TGTGCCAGCAGTTCTAGCGGGAGGATGAACGAGCAGTACTTC

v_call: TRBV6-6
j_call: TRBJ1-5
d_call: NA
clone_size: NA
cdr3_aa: CASSYRASGNQPQHF
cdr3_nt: TGTGCCAGCAGTTATCGGGCGTCAGGCAATCAGCCCCAGCATTTT

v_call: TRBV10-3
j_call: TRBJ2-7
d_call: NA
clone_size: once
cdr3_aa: CATFTAVGDHEQYF
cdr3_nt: TGTGCCACCTTCACGGCAGTGGGGGACCACGAGCAGTACTTC

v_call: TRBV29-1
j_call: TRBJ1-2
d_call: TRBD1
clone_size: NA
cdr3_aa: CSVRDSLGYTF
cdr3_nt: TGCAGCGTGAGGGACAGCCTTGGCTACACCTTC

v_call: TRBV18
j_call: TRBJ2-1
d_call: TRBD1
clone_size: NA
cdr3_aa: CASSRDRGPVIGQFF
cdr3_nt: TGTGCCAGCTCAAGGGACAGGGGCCCAGTTATCGGGCAGTTCTTC

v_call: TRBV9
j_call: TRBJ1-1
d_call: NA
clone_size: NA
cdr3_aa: CASSAWVENTEAFF
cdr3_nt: TGTGCCAGCAGCGCGTGGGTTGAGAACACTGAAGCTTTCTTT

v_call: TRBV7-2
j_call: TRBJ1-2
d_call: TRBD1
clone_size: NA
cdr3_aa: CASSLVQGARVDGYTF
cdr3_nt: TGTGCCAGCAGCTTAGTCCAGGGGGCGCGTGTAGATGGCTACACCTTC

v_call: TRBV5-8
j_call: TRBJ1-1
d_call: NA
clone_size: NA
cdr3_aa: CASSLGQMNTEAFF
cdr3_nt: TGTGCCAGCAGCTTGGGACAGATGAACACTGAAGCTTTCTTT

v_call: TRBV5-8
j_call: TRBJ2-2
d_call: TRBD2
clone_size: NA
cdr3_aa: CASSWAGLAENTGELFF
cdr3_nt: TGTGCCAGCAGCTGGGCCGGGCTAGCGGAGAACACCGGGGAGCTGTTTTTT

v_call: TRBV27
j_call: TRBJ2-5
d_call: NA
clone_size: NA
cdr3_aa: CASSFGSDGVGTQYF
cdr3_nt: TGTGCCAGCAGTTTCGGATCTGATGGGGTAGGGACCCAGTACTTC

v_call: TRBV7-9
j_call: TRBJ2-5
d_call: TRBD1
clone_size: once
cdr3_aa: CASSARQGTIQETQYF
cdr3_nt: TGTGCCAGCAGCGCCCGACAGGGAACGATCCAAGAGACCCAGTACTTC

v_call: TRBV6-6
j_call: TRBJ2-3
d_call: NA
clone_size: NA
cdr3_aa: CASSYSKRITDTQYF
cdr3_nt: TGTGCCAGCAGTTACTCAAAGCGGATCACAGATACGCAGTATTTT

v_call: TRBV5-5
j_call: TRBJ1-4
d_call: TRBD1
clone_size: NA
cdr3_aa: CASSGTGLTTNEKLFF
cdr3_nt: TGTGCCAGCAGCGGGACAGGGCTCACGACTAATGAAAAACTGTTTTTT

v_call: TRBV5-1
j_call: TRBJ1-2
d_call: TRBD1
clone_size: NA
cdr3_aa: CASSLGQGAYGYTF
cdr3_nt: TGCGCCAGCAGCTTAGGACAGGGGGCTTATGGCTACACCTTC

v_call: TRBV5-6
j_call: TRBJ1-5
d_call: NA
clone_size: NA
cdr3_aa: CASSRNLYSNQPQHF
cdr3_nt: TGTGCCAGCAGCCGCAACCTTTATAGCAATCAGCCCCAGCATTTT